A selection of T cell receptor beta chains follows, all from one sample in a study of blood T cell repertoires in COVID-19. Method: immunoSEQ multiplex PCR; TCRdb's copy keeps in-frame clones and lacks some. The table lists around 500,000 clones, around 85% of them singletons. The specimen sequenced was peripheral blood. The receptors were gathered from a human donor in a cohort sampled during active COVID-19. The CDR3 runs from the conserved cysteine through the conserved F or W. The D gene is left open where the match is weak. Only some rows state a clone size, as once, few, many or a class for expanded clones.

j_gene | d_gene | v_gene | abundance | CDR3aa | CDR3nt
TRBJ2-7 | TRBD1 | TRBV6-5 | NA | CASSWGQGSAYEQYF | TGTGCCAGCAGTTGGGGACAGGGGTCCGCCTACGAGCAGTACTTC
TRBJ1-3 | NA | TRBV5-6 | NA | CASSSGGAAGNTIYF | TGTGCCAGCAGCTCCGGCGGGGCAGCCGGAAACACCATATATTTT
TRBJ1-1 | TRBD1 | TRBV5-1 | NA | CASSLGGGLNTEAFF | TGCGCCAGCAGCCTGGGAGGGGGCTTGAACACTGAAGCTTTCTTT
TRBJ2-3 | NA | TRBV10-3 | NA | CAISDSRFTSTDTQYF | TGTGCCATCAGTGATTCCCGATTTACTAGCACAGATACGCAGTATTTT
TRBJ1-2 | TRBD1 | TRBV15 | NA | CATSRDPGQLYGYTF | TGTGCCACCAGCAGAGATCCGGGACAGCTCTATGGCTACACCTTC
TRBJ1-1 | TRBD1 | TRBV18 | NA | CASSARQGLNTEAFF | TGTGCCAGCTCAGCCCGACAGGGTTTGAACACTGAAGCTTTCTTT
TRBJ2-7 | TRBD2 | TRBV19 | NA | CASTTSGLPSGEQYF | TGTGCCAGTACTACTAGCGGTCTCCCCTCCGGCGAGCAGTACTTC
TRBJ1-2 | NA | TRBV30 | few | CAWSEGRDGYTF | TGTGCCTGGAGTGAGGGCAGGGATGGCTACACCTTC
TRBJ1-2 | TRBD1 | TRBV27 | once | CASSLSGGGDRTIGYTF | TGTGCCAGCAGTTTAAGCGGTGGGGGGGACAGGACTATCGGCTACACCTTC
TRBJ2-3 | TRBD2 | TRBV24-1 | few | CATSLPSGRAVDTQYF | TGTGCCACCAGCCTTCCTAGCGGGAGGGCCGTGGATACGCAGTATTTT
TRBJ2-1 | NA | TRBV29-1 | NA | CSVRPGLSYNEQFF | TGCAGCGTTCGCCCGGGACTGAGTTACAATGAGCAGTTCTTC
TRBJ1-2 | TRBD1 | TRBV5-6 | NA | CASSLGTGANYGYTF | TGTGCCAGCAGCTTAGGGACAGGGGCTAACTATGGCTACACCTTC
TRBJ2-5 | NA | TRBV28 | once | CASSYGVIRLETQYF | TGTGCCAGCAGTTACGGGGTTATACGGTTGGAGACCCAGTACTTC
TRBJ1-1 | TRBD1 | TRBV20-1 | NA | CSGTQTGNF | TGCAGTGGGACCCAGACAGGGAACTTT
TRBJ1-2 | NA | TRBV7-9 | NA | CASSFSPARNYGYTF | TGTGCCAGCAGCTTTAGTCCCGCTCGAAACTATGGCTACACCTTC
TRBJ2-7 | TRBD2 | TRBV28 | once | CASSSRHSGASSYEQYF | TGTGCCAGCAGTTCCAGGCATAGCGGGGCGTCGTCCTACGAGCAGTACTTC
TRBJ2-1 | TRBD1 | TRBV9 | once | CASSVEPGGNYNEQFF | TGTGCCAGCAGCGTAGAGCCAGGGGGCAACTACAATGAGCAGTTCTTC
TRBJ1-2 | NA | TRBV7-2 | NA | CASSRRQDGYTF | TGTGCCAGCAGCCGTAGACAGGACGGCTACACCTTC
TRBJ2-6 | TRBD1 | TRBV7-8 | once | CASSYTTGYPLSGANVLTF | TGTGCCAGCAGCTATACGACAGGGTACCCTCTCTCTGGGGCCAACGTCCTGACTTTC
TRBJ1-4 | NA | TRBV2 | NA | CASSEVTVNEKLFF | TGTGCCAGCAGTGAAGTCACAGTTAATGAAAAACTGTTTTTT
TRBJ1-4 | NA | TRBV12-3/TRBV12-4 | NA | CASRGQRNEKLFF | TGTGCCAGCAGAGGACAGCGTAATGAAAAACTGTTTTTT
TRBJ2-1 | NA | TRBV5-8 | NA | CASSFGLNNDEQFF | TGTGCCAGCAGCTTCGGGTTAAACAACGATGAGCAGTTCTTC
TRBJ1-3 | NA | TRBV12-3/TRBV12-4 | few | CASSPTWAIYF | TGTGCCAGCAGCCCGACATGGGCCATATATTTT
TRBJ1-3 | NA | TRBV14 | once | CASSQPQGVTDTIYF | TGTGCCAGCAGCCAACCACAGGGAGTTACGGACACCATATATTTT
TRBJ2-5 | NA | TRBV30 | NA | CALRVETQYF | TGTGCCCTCAGGGTTGAGACCCAGTACTTC
TRBJ1-2 | NA | TRBV5-1 | NA | CASSLRSRGKANYGYTF | TGCGCCAGCAGCTTGAGAAGTCGGGGGAAAGCTAACTATGGCTACACCTTC
TRBJ1-2 | TRBD1 | TRBV5-1 | NA | CASSLGMGQSYGYTF | TGCGCCAGCAGCTTGGGGATGGGACAGAGCTATGGCTACACCTTC
TRBJ2-1 | NA | TRBV12-5 | NA | CASGGYYNEQFF | TGTGCTAGTGGGGGCTATTACAATGAGCAGTTCTTC
TRBJ2-1 | TRBD2 | TRBV28 | once | CASSSIAGLQSSYNEQFF | TGTGCCAGCAGTTCCATAGCGGGACTTCAGAGCTCCTACAATGAGCAGTTCTTC
TRBJ2-1 | NA | TRBV12-3/TRBV12-4 | NA | CASSEASYNEQFF | TGTGCCAGCAGCGAGGCCTCCTACAATGAGCAGTTCTTC
TRBJ2-5 | TRBD1 | TRBV5-6 | NA | CASGGQGRETQYF | TGTGCCAGCGGCGGACAGGGGCGAGAGACCCAGTACTTC
TRBJ1-2 | NA | TRBV25-1 | once | CASSESGRIGGLIYGYTF | TGTGCCAGCAGTGAATCCGGGCGGATCGGGGGTCTGATCTATGGCTACACCTTC
TRBJ2-7 | NA | TRBV18 | once | CASSSWGSRNTYEQYF | TGTGCCAGCTCATCATGGGGCAGCCGAAATACCTACGAGCAGTACTTC
TRBJ2-7 | NA | TRBV25-1 | few | CASSVREKGQYF | TGTGCCAGCAGTGTCCGGGAGAAAGGGCAGTACTTC
TRBJ1-6 | NA | TRBV9 | few | CASSRGPSSYNSPLHF | TGTGCCAGCAGCAGAGGGCCTAGCTCCTATAATTCACCCCTCCACTTT
TRBJ1-6 | NA | TRBV30 | few | CACLSGTDNSPLHF | TGTGCCTGCCTTAGTGGAACAGATAATTCACCCCTCCACTTT
TRBJ2-7 | TRBD1 | TRBV7-9 | NA | CASSSWTGGSYEQYF | TGTGCCAGCAGCTCCTGGACAGGGGGCTCCTACGAGCAGTACTTC
TRBJ2-2 | TRBD1 | TRBV5-5 | NA | CASSPRATGATGELFF | TGTGCCAGCAGCCCCCGGGCGACAGGGGCCACCGGGGAGCTGTTTTTT
TRBJ1-5 | TRBD1 | TRBV7-2 | NA | CASSPDRGGNQPQHF | TGTGCCAGCAGCCCCGACAGGGGAGGCAATCAGCCCCAGCATTTT
TRBJ1-2 | NA | TRBV28 | NA | CAGRGGAGYGYTF | TGTGCCGGCCGTGGGGGGGCTGGTTATGGCTACACCTTC
TRBJ1-3 | NA | TRBV19 | NA | CASSTPVRDGNTIYF | TGTGCCAGTAGTACACCCGTGAGGGATGGAAACACCATATATTTT
TRBJ1-5 | TRBD1 | TRBV6-1 | NA | CASSDPLRDRDNQPQHF | TGTGCCAGCAGTGATCCCCTCCGGGACAGGGATAATCAGCCCCAGCATTTT
TRBJ2-7 | TRBD1 | TRBV7-9 | NA | CASSRPGTGDHEQYF | TGTGCCAGCAGTCGTCCCGGGACAGGGGACCACGAGCAGTACTTC
TRBJ2-1 | TRBD2 | TRBV27 | NA | CASSLDTSGGGNEQFF | TGTGCCAGCAGTCTGGACACTAGCGGAGGGGGGAATGAGCAGTTCTTC
TRBJ2-2 | NA | TRBV7-2 | NA | CASSLDFLTGELFF | TGTGCCAGCAGCTTGGACTTCCTCACCGGGGAGCTGTTTTTT
TRBJ2-7 | NA | TRBV7-9 | NA | CASSLAVVNNEQYF | TGTGCCAGCAGCTTAGCGGTGGTTAACAACGAGCAGTACTTC
TRBJ1-5 | NA | TRBV6-4 | NA | CASSDAGVSGNQPQHF | TGTGCCAGCAGTGACGCCGGGGTATCTGGCAATCAGCCCCAGCATTTT
TRBJ1-1 | TRBD1 | TRBV11-3 | NA | CASSFRGLTEAFF | TGTGCCAGCAGCTTCAGGGGGCTCACTGAAGCTTTCTTT
TRBJ1-3 | NA | TRBV28 | NA | CGSLSSGNTIYF | TGTGGTTCCCTTTCTTCTGGAAACACCATATATTTT
TRBJ2-7 | NA | TRBV28 | NA | CASSELQYEQYF | TGTGCCAGCAGCGAGCTCCAATACGAGCAGTACTTC
TRBJ2-1 | NA | TRBV18 | few | CASSPERAYNEQFF | TGTGCCAGCTCACCCGAGCGGGCATACAATGAGCAGTTCTTC
TRBJ2-1 | TRBD2 | TRBV3-1/TRBV3-2 | NA | CASSQHHGTSGVNEQFF | TGTGCCAGCAGCCAACATCACGGGACTAGCGGGGTCAATGAGCAGTTCTTC
TRBJ1-1 | TRBD1 | TRBV19 | NA | CASSQGDYTEAFF | TGTGCCAGTAGTCAGGGGGATTACACTGAAGCTTTCTTT
TRBJ1-1 | NA | TRBV2 | NA | CASSGITADTEAFF | TGTGCCAGCAGTGGGATTACAGCGGACACTGAAGCTTTCTTT
TRBJ2-1 | NA | TRBV3-1/TRBV3-2 | NA | CASSQVAGIYNEQFF | TGTGCCAGCAGCCAAGTGGCGGGGATCTACAATGAGCAGTTCTTC
TRBJ2-3 | NA | TRBV25-1 | NA | CASSESYLTDTQYF | TGTGCCAGCAGTGAATCTTACCTAACAGATACGCAGTATTTT
TRBJ1-6 | TRBD1 | TRBV19 | NA | CASQQGGSWGSPLHF | TGTGCCAGTCAGCAGGGGGGCTCGTGGGGTTCACCCCTCCACTTT
TRBJ1-1 | NA | TRBV19 | NA | CASSIQGRIVAFF | TGTGCCAGTAGTATTCAGGGTAGGATCGTCGCTTTCTTT
TRBJ1-6 | NA | TRBV7-9 | NA | CANYVATNSPLHF | TGTGCCAACTATGTGGCCACGAATTCACCCCTCCACTTT
TRBJ2-1 | NA | TRBV5-6 | NA | CASSLVDEQFF | TGTGCCAGCAGCTTGGTAGATGAGCAGTTCTTC